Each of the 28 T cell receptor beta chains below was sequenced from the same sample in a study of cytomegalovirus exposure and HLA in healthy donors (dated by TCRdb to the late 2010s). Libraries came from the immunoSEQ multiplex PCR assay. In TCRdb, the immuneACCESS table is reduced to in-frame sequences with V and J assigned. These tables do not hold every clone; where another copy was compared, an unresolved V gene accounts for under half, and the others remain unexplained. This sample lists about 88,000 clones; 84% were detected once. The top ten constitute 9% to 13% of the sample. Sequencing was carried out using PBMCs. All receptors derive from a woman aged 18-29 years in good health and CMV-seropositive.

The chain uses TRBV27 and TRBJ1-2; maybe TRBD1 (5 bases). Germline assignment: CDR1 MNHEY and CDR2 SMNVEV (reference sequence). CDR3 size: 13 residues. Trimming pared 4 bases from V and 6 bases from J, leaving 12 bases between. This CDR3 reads CASSSLTDNGYTF. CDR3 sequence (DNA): TGTGCCAGCAGTTCTTTGACAGATAATGGCTACACCTTC.

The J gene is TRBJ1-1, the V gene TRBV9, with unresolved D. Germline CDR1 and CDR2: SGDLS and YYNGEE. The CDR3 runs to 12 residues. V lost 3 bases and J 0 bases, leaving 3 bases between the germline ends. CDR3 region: CASSAMNTEAFF. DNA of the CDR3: TGTGCCAGCAGCGCTATGAACACTGAAGCTTTCTTT.

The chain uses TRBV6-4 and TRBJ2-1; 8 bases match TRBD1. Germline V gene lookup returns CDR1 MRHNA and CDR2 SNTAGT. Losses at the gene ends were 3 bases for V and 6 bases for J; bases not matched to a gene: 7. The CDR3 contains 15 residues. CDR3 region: CASSEQGGGGNEQFF. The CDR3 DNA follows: TGTGCCAGCAGTGAACAGGGGGGAGGAGGCAATGAGCAGTTCTTC.

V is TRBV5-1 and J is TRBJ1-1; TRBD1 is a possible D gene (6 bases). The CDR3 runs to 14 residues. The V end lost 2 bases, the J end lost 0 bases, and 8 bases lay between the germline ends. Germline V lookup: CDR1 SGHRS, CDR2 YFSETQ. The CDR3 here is CASSFQGLNTEAFF. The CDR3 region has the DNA TGCGCCAGCAGCTTCCAGGGGCTGAACACTGAAGCTTTCTTT.

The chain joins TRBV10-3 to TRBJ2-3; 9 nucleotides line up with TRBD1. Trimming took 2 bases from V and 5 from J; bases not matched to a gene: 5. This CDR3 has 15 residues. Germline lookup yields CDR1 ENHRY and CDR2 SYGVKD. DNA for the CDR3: TGTGCCATCAGTGAGACAGGGGGCTTTGTAGATACGCAGTATTTT. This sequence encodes CAISETGGFVDTQYF.

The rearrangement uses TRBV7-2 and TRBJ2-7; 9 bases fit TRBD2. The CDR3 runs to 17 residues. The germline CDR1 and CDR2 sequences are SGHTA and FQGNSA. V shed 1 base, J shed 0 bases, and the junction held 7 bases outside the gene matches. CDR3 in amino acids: CASSLEPSGALSYEQYF. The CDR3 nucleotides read TGTGCCAGCAGCTTAGAGCCTAGCGGGGCCCTCTCCTACGAGCAGTACTTC.

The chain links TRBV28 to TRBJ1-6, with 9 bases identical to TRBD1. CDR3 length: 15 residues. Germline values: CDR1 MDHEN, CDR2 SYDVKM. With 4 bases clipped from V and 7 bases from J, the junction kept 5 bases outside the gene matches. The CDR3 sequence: CASSSTGTGNSPLHF. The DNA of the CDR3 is TGTGCCAGCAGTTCGACCGGGACAGGGAATTCACCCCTCCACTTT.

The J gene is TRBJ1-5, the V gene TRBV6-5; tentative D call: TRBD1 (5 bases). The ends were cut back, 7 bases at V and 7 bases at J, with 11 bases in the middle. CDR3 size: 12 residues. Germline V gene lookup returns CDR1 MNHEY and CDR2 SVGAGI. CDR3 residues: CASMGPGQPQHF. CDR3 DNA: TGTGCCAGCATGGGCCCAGGGCAGCCCCAGCATTTT.

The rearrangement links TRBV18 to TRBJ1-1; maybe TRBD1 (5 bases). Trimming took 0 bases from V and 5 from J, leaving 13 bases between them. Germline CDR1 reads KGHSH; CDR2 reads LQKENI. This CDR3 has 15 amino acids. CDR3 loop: CASSPPGTPGTEAFF. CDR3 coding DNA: TGTGCCAGCTCACCACCGGGCACTCCAGGGACTGAAGCTTTCTTT.

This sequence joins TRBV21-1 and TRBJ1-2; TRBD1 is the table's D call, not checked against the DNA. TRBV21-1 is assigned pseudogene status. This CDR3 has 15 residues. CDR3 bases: TGTGCCAGCAGCAACCAAAGAGGACAGATATGTGGCTACACCTTC. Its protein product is CASSNQRGQICGYTF.

CDR3 sequence reads: CASSLWGQGVGDYNEQFF. The CDR3 nucleotides read TGTGCCAGCAGTTTATGGGGCCAGGGCGTAGGCGATTACAATGAGCAGTTCTTC. The V and J genes are TRBV28 and TRBJ2-1, with D tentatively TRBD1 (5 bases). Deletions cut 0 bases from V and 4 bases from J, with 19 bases between. The CDR3 is made up of 18 amino acids. The germline V gene encodes CDR1 MDHEN and CDR2 SYDVKM.

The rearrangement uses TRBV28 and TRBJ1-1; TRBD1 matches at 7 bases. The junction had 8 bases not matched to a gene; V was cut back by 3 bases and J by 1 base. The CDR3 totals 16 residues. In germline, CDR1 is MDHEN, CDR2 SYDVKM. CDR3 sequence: CASSLGPGQRNTEAFF. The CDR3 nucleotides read TGTGCCAGCAGTTTGGGCCCGGGACAGCGGAACACTGAAGCTTTCTTT.

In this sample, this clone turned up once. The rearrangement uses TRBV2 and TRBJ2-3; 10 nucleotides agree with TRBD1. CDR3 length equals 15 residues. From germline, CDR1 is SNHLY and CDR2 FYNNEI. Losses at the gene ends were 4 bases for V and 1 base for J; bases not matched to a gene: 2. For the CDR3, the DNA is TGTGCCAGCAGTGGTGGGACAGGGGGCACAGATACGCAGTATTTT. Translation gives CASSGGTGGTDTQYF. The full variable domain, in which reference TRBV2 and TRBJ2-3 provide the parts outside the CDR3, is EPEVTQTPSHQVTQMGQEVILRCVPISNHLYFYWYRQILGQKVEFLVSFYNNEISEKSEIFDDQFSVERPDGSNFTLKIRSTKLEDSAMYFCASSGGTGGTDTQYFGPGTRLTVL.

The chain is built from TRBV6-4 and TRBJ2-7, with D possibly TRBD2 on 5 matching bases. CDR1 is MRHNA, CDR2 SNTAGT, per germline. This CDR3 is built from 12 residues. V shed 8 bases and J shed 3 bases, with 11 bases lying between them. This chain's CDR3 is CASRTGNYEQYF. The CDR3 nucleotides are TGTGCCAGCCGCACGGGGAACTACGAGCAGTACTTC.

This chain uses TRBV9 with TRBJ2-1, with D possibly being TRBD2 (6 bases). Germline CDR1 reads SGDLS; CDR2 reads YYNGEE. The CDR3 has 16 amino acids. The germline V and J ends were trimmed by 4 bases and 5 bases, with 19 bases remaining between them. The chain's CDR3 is CASSPTLALGDNEQFF. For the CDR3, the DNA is TGTGCCAGCAGCCCGACACTAGCTTTAGGGGACAATGAGCAGTTCTTC. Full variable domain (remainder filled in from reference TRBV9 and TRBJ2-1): DSGVTQTPKHLITATGQRVTLRCSPRSGDLSVYWYQQSLDQGLQFLIQYYNGEERAKGNILERFSAQQFPDLHSELNLSSLELGDSALYFCASSPTLALGDNEQFFGPGTRLTVL.

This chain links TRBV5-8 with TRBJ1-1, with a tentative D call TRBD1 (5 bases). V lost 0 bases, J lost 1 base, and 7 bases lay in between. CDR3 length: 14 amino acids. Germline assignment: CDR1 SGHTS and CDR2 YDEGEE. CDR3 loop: CASSLVQENTEAFF. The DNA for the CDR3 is TGTGCCAGCAGCTTGGTACAGGAGAACACTGAAGCTTTCTTT.

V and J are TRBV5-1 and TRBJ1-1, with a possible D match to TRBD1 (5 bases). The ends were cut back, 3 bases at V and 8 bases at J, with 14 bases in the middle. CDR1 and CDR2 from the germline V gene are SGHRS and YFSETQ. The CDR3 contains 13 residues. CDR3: CASSWAGYPEAFF. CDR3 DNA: TGCGCCAGCAGCTGGGCAGGGTACCCGGAAGCTTTCTTT.

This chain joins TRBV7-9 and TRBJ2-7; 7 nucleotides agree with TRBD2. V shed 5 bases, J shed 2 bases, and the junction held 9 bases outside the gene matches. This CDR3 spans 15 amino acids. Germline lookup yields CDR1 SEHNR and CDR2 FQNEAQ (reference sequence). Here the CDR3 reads CASSPVTGGPYEQYF. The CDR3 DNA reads TGTGCCAGCAGCCCAGTGACGGGAGGCCCCTACGAGCAGTACTTC.

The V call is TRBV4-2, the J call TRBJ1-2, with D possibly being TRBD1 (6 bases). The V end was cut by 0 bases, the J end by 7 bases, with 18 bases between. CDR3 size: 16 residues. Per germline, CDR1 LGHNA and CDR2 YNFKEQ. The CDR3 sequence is CASSQDLVGADFGYTF. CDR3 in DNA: TGTGCCAGCAGCCAAGATCTTGTGGGGGCGGACTTTGGCTACACCTTC.

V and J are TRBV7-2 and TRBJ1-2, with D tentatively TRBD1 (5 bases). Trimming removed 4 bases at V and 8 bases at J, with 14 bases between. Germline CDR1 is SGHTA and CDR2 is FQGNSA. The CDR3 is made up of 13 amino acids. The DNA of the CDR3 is TGTGCCAGCAGCTCCGACAGCTTATGGGGCTACACCTTC. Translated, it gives CASSSDSLWGYTF.

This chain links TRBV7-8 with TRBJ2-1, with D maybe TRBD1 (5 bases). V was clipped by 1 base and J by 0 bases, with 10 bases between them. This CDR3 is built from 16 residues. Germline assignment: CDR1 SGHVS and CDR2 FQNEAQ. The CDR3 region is CASSLEADSSYNEQFF. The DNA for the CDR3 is TGTGCCAGCAGCTTAGAGGCAGACAGCTCCTACAATGAGCAGTTCTTC.

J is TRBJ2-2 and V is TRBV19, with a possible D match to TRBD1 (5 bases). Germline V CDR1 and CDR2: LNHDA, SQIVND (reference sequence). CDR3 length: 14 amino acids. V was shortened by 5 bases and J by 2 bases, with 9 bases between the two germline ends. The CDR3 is CASSLGANTGELFF. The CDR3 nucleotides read TGTGCCAGTAGTCTAGGGGCTAACACCGGGGAGCTGTTTTTT.

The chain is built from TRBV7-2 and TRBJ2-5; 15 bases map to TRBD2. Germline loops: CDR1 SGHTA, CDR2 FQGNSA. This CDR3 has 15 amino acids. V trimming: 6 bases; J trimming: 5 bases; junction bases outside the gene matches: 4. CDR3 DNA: TGTGCCAGCAGATGGACTAGCGGGGGGGCGGAGACCCAGTACTTC. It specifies CASRWTSGGAETQYF. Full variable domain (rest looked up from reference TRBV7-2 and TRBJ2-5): GAGVSQSPSNKVTEKGKDVELRCDPISGHTALYWYRQSLGQGLEFLIYFQGNSAPDKSGLPSDRFSAERTGGSVSTLTIQRTQQEDSAVYLCASRWTSGGAETQYFGPGTRLLVL.

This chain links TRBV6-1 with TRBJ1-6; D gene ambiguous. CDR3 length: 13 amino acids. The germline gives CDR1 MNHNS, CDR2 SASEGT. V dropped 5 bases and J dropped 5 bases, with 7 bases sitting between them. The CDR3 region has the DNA TGTGCCAGCAGTCAGGAACATAATTCACCCCTCCACTTT. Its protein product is CASSQEHNSPLHF.

The CDR3 sequence is CASSLGTSGGLNEQFF. In DNA, the CDR3 is TGTGCCAGCAGTTTAGGGACTAGCGGGGGCCTCAATGAGCAGTTCTTC. The gene calls are TRBV27 and TRBJ2-1; 14 bases line up with TRBD2. CDR3 length: 16 amino acids. CDR1 and CDR2 (germline): MNHEY, SMNVEV (reference sequence). Trimming at V came to 2 bases and at J to 6 bases, leaving 3 bases not matched to a gene.

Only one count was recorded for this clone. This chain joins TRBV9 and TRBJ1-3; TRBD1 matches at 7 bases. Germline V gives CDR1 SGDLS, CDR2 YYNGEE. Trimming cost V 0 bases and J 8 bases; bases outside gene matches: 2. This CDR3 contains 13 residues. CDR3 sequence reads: CASSVGQGDTIYF. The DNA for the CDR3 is TGTGCCAGCAGCGTAGGACAGGGAGACACCATATATTTT.

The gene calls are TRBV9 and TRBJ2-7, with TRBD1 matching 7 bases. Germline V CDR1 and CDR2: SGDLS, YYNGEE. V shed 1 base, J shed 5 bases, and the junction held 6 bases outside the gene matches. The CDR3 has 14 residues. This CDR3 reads CASSVSDRAHEQYF. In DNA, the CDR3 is TGTGCCAGCAGCGTAAGCGACAGGGCCCACGAGCAGTACTTC.

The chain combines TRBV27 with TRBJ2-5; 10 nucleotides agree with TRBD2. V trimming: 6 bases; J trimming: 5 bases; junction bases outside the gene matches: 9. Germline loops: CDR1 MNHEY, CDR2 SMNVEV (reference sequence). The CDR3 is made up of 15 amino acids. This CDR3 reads CASSLSGGAWETQYF. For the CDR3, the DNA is TGTGCCAGCAGCTTAAGCGGGGGGGCCTGGGAGACCCAGTACTTC.